This paragraph reports one T cell receptor beta chain. Its target antigen remains unknown. No base qualities exist here, and no much larger clone lies one base off it. The data were produced on an Illumina HiSeq 2500. TCR beta libraries were prepared by quantitative 5'-RACE with molecular barcodes. The published analysis was carried out like this. To identify disease-linked TCR variants, a new computational method was used, one built on a probabilistic model of VDJ rearrangement. TCRdb handled the public reads itself, with Q25 trimming in fastp and clone calling in MiXCR, and kept productive beta chains. Entries are consolidated by CDR3 protein sequence, retaining the most common genes and DNA. TCRdb, not the authors, supplied the V and J calls. For this sample the table gives fewer than 400,000 distinct CDR3 sequences, of which roughly 14% were detected only once. The top ten constitute 0.95% to 1.4% of the sample.

This specimen belongs to a study of CD8 T cells in ankylosing spondylitis listed by TCRdb under 2017. Turning to the overall study: T cell receptor beta repertoires were profiled in healthy donors and ankylosing spondylitis patients so that disease-linked TCR variants could be found. In total, the full study cohort was made up of some 110 healthy donors and approximately 27 ankylosing spondylitis patients. Samples of peripheral blood were taken, and for ankylosing spondylitis patients, synovial fluid was collected as well. What the work shows at the level of the full study, not this receptor alone: Some motif variants were previously reported in synovial fluid and blood of reactive arthritis patients, suggesting common disease-initiation mechanisms. According to the report, matched synovial fluid samples from ankylosing spondylitis patients were significantly enriched for the disease-linked clones. A TCR beta motif of eight highly homologous amino acid variants appeared characteristic of blood from ankylosing spondylitis patients. A CD8+ phenotype was shown by the disease-linked clones, which were found at relatively low frequencies in peripheral blood.

Trimming removed 0 bases from V and 1 base from J, leaving 11 bases between the germline ends. The CDR3 covers 16 residues, taking in both the cysteine and the phenylalanine. Of the read, only the CDR3 DNA is kept; its 48 bases are in frame from base 1. CDR1 and CDR2, per the germline V gene (reference sequence), are MNHEY and SMNVEV. The receptor was isolated from a male donor with ankylosing spondylitis or in good health (not recorded which). Sequenced: blood, either unsorted or a sorted T cell fraction (not recorded which). The chain is made from TRBV27 and TRBJ2-3, with the D segment identity uncertain. The nucleotide sequence reads TGTGCCAGCAGTTTATCGGCCCCGCCGCGCACAGATACGCAGTATTTT. This encodes CASSLSAPPRTDTQYF.